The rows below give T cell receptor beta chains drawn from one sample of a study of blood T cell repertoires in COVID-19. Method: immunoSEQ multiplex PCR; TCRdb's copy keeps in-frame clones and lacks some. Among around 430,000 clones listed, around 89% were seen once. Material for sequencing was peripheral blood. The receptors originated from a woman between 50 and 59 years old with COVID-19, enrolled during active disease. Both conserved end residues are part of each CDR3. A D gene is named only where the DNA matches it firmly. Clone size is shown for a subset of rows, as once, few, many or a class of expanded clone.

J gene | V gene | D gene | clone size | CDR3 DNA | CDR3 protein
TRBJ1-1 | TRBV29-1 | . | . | TGCAGCGTTGAAGAGGGGCCAACAGGGATGGCTTTCTTT | CSVEEGPTGMAFF
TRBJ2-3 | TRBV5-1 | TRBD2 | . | TGCGCCAGCAGCCCTAAGAGGACTAGCGGGGGGGCTCTAACAGATACGCAGTATTTT | CASSPKRTSGGALTDTQYF
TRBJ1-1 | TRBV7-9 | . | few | TGTGCCAGCAGCTTTAAGGGGGTTGCTGAAGCTTTCTTT | CASSFKGVAEAFF
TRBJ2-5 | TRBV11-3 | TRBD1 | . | TGTGCCAGCAGCTTAGGGGGACAGGGGAAAGAGACCCAGTACTTC | CASSLGGQGKETQYF
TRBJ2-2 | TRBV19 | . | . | TGTGCCAGTAGACCCGCCGGCACCGGGGAGCTGTTTTTT | CASRPAGTGELFF
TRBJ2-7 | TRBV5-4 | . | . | TGTGCCAGCAGCTTGGCCGCGAGTTTTCACGAGCAGTACTTC | CASSLAASFHEQYF
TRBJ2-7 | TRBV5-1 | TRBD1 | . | TGCGCCAGCAGCTTATCATCCGGGACAGGGACGTACGAGCAGTACTTC | CASSLSSGTGTYEQYF
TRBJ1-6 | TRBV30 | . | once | TGTGCCTGGAGTGTACAGGCGTTCGAAAATTCACCCCTCCACTTT | CAWSVQAFENSPLHF
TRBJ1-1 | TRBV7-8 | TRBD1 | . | TGTGCCAGCAGCACCCTCGTCCGGACAGGGGGAGCTTTCTTT | CASSTLVRTGGAFF
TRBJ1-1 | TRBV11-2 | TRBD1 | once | TGTGCCAGCACCATCCTGCAGGGGGAGACTGAAGCTTTCTTT | CASTILQGETEAFF
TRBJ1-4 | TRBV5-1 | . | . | TGCGCCAGCAAAGTCCAGCAGGGGTATGAAAAACTGTTTTTT | CASKVQQGYEKLFF
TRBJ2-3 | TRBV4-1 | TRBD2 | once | TGCGCCAGCAGTCTAGCGGCTAACACAGATACGCAGTATTTT | CASSLAANTDTQYF
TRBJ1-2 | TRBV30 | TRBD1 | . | TGTGCCTGTCGACAGGGGTTGGGTCAAACCGGCTACACCTTC | CACRQGLGQTGYTF
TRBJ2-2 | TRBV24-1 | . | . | TGTGCCACCAGTGATCCTAAACAGGGTTCGATAAAAGGGGAGCTGTTTTTT | CATSDPKQGSIKGELFF
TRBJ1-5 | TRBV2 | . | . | TGTGCCAGCACTTTTACAGAAATCATCTCCCAGCCCCAGCATTTT | CASTFTEIISQPQHF
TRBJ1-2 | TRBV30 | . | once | TGTGCCTGGAGTTCACAGGACCGCAACTATGGCTACACCTTC | CAWSSQDRNYGYTF
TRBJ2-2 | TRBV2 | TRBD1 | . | TGTGCCAGCAGAGCTGACAGGGGCAACACCGGGGAGCTGTTTTTT | CASRADRGNTGELFF
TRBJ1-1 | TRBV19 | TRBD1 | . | TGTGCCAGTAGAACCGGGACAGGGGTCTTGGGTACTGAAGCTTTCTTT | CASRTGTGVLGTEAFF
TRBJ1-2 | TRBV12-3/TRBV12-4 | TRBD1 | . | TGTGCCAGCAGCTCGACAGGGTCAAGTGGCTACACCTTC | CASSSTGSSGYTF
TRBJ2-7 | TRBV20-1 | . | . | TGCAGTGCTAGCCTGCGCGAGCAGTACTTC | CSASLREQYF
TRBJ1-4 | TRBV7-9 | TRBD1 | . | TGTGCCAGCAGCTTAGGGACAGGGAATGAAAAACTGTTTTTT | CASSLGTGNEKLFF
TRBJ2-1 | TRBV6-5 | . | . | TGTGCCAGCAGTTCCTCAAGAGGCTCCTACAATGAGCAGTTCTTC | CASSSSRGSYNEQFF
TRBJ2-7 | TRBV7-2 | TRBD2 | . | TGTGCCAGCAGCTTTCCTGGGACTAGCGTGAGAGAGCAGTACTTC | CASSFPGTSVREQYF
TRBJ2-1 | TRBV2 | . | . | TGTGCCAGCAGTGAAGAGGGGCTAATATCCTACAATGAGCAGTTCTTC | CASSEEGLISYNEQFF
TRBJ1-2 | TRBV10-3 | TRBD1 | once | TGTGCCATCAGTGAGTCTAGGTCGCGGGACAGGCGGGAACCTAACTATGGCTACACCTTC | CAISESRSRDRREPNYGYTF